The T cell receptor (beta chain) under discussion was sequenced for a study of shared clonotypes between healthy human individuals. Across the whole study: The donors, a couple of women and a few men, were aged 18 to 49. Study-level results: Generation probabilities of non-shared clonotypes were lower (relative to those shared by all four donors).

With regard to this clone: The antigen is undetermined.

Original handling: ImmunoSEQ output held junction-only sequences without quality scores, so filtering differed. Sequencing was performed with immunoSEQ multiplex PCR; in TCRdb, only in-frame clones are kept and a portion is missing. V and J calls and clone size are given by that table; D and trimming were obtained from the DNA. This table holds over a million clones, roughly 96% found once. Sequenced input: naive CD4+ T cells sorted from blood. The subset denotes: CD45RA+ positively selected. This receptor was obtained from a man aged 25-45 years in good health.

The CDR3 nucleotides read TGTGCCAGCAGCCTTCGGGGAGGTTCGGATACGCAGTATTTT. This encodes CASSLRGGSDTQYF. This chain links TRBV11-1 with TRBJ2-3, with D perhaps TRBD2 (6 bases). The CDR3 is 14 amino acids. V lost 5 bases, J lost 6 bases, and 15 bases lay in between. The germline gives CDR1 SGHAT, CDR2 FQDESV (reference sequence).